This entry concerns a single T cell receptor (beta chain). No antigen is known for it. The data are from a study of blood T cells in healthy people across ages. Study at large: In model experiments, template switching was able to capture about one barcoded beta molecule for every two T cells that were present.

Germline CDR1 MNHEY, CDR2 SMNVEV (reference sequence). This CDR3 comprises 13 residues. With 8 bases removed from V and 11 bases from J, the gap between germline ends came to 21 bases. Study findings and constraints: Age brought a roughly linear fall in TCR beta diversity measured per million T cells.

Next came a second PCR, run for roughly 6 to 11 cycles, which used a sample-barcoded 5' primer along with a J-beta primer mix. TCRdb reprocessed the 5' RACE reads with MiXCR, giving one entry per CDR3 protein. The data show over a million distinct CDR3 sequences, 42% seen once. The study recruited healthy Caucasian donors from Russia who were aged roughly 6 to 100. Every donor gave roughly 9.2 milliliters of peripheral blood. This receptor was obtained from a young woman in good health. This chain connects TRBV27 to TRBJ2-5; D might be TRBD1 or TRBD2, each matching 5 bases. The sample was blood. CDR3 nucleotides: TGTGCCAGCCGCAGAGGGGCCGAGGGTGAGCAGTACTTC. Amino acids: CASRRGAEGEQYF.